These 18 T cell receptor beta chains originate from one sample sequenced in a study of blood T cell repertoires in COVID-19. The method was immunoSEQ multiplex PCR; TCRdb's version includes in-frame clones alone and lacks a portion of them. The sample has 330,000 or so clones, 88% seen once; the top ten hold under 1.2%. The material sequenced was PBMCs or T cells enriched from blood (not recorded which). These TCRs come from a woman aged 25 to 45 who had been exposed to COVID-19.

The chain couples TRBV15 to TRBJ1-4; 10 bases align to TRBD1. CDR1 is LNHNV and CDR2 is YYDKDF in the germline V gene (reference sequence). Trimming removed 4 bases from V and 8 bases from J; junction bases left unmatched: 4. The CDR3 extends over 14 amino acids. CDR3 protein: CATSIRTGGEKLFF. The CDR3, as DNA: TGTGCCACCAGCATCAGGACAGGGGGGGAAAAACTGTTTTTT. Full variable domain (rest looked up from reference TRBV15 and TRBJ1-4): DAMVIQNPRYQVTQFGKPVTLSCSQTLNHNVMYWYQQKSSQAPKLLFHYYDKDFNNEADTPDNFQSRRPNTSFCFLDIRSPGLGDTAMYLCATSIRTGGEKLFFGSGTQLSVL.

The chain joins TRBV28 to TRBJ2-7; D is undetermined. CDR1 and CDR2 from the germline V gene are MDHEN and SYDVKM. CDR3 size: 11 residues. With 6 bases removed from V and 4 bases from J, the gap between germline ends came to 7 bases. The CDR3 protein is CASSVLYEQYF. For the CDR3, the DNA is TGTGCCAGCAGCGTCTTATACGAGCAGTACTTC.

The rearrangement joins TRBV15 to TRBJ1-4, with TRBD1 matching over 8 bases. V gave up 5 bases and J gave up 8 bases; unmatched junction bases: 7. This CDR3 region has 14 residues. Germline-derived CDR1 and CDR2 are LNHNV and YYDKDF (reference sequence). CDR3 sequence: CATSGRTGSEKLFF. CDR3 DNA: TGTGCCACCAGCGGGAGGACAGGGTCCGAAAAACTGTTTTTT.

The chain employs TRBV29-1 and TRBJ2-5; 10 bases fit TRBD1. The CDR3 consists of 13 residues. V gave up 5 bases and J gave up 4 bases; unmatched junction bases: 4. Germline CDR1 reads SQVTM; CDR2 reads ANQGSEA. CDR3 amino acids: CSVPGQGTETQYF. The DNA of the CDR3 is TGCAGCGTTCCGGGACAGGGGACAGAGACCCAGTACTTC. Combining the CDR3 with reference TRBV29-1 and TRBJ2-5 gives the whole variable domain SAVISQKPSRDICQRGTSLTIQCQVDSQVTMMFWYRQQPGQSLTLIATANQGSEATYESGFVIDKFPISRPNLTFSTLTVSNMSPEDSSIYLCSVPGQGTETQYFGPGTRLLVL.

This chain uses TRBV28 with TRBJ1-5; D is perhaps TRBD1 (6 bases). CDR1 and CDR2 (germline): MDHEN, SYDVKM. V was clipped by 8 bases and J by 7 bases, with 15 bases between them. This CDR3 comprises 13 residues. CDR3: CASSLGGAQPQHF. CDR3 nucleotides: TGTGCCAGCTCTCTGGGGGGGGCCCAGCCCCAGCATTTT.

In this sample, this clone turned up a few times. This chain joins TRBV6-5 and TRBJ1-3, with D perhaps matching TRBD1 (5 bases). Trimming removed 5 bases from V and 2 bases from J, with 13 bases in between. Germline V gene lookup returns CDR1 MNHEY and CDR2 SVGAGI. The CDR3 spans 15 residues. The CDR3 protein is CASSQSRGAGNTIYF. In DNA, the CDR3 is TGTGCCAGCAGTCAATCCCGGGGGGCTGGAAACACCATATATTTT.

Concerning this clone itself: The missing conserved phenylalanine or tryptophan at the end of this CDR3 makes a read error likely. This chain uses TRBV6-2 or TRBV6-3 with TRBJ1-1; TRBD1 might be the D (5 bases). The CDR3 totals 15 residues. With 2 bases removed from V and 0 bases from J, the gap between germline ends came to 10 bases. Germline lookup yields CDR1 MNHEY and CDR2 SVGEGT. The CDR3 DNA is TGTGCCAGCAGTTACGACAGATGGATGAACACTGAAGCTTTCCTT. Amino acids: CASSYDRWMNTEAFL.

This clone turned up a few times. As DNA, the CDR3 is TGTGCCAGCCAGGACTATGGCTACACCTTC. This sequence encodes CASQDYGYTF. The chain has TRBV28 and TRBJ1-2; D ambiguous. Trimming took 8 bases from V and 3 from J, leaving 4 bases between them. Germline loops: CDR1 MDHEN, CDR2 SYDVKM. The CDR3 extends over 10 amino acids.

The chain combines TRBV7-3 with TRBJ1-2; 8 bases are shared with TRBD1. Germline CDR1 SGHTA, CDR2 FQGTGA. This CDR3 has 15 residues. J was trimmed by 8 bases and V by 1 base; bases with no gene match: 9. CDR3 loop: CASSLNPGGGMGYTF. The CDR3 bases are TGTGCCAGCAGCTTAAACCCAGGGGGCGGAATGGGCTACACCTTC.

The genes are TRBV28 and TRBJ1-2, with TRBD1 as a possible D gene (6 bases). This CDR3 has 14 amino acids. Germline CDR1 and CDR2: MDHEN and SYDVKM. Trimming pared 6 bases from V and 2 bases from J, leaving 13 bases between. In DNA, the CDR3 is TGTGCCAGCAGCCCGTCAGGGGACAACTATGGCTACACCTTC. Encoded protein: CASSPSGDNYGYTF.

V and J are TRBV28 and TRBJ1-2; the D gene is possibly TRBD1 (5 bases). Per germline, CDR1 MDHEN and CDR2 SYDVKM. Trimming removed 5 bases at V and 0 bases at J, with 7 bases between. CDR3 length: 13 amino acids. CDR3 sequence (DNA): TGTGCCAGCAGTAAGGGGTCTAACTATGGCTACACCTTC. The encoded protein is CASSKGSNYGYTF.

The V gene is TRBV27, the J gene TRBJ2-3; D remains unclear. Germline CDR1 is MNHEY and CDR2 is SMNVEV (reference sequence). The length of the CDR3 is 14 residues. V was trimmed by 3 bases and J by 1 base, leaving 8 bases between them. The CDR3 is CASSFPTRTDTQYF. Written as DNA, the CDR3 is TGTGCCAGCAGTTTCCCGACACGCACAGATACGCAGTATTTT.

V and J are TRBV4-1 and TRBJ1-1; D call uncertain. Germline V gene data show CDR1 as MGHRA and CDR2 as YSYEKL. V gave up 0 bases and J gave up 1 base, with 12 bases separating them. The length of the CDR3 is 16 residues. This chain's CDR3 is CASSQEAFVSNTEAFF. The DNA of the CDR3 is TGCGCCAGCAGCCAAGAGGCTTTTGTCTCGAACACTGAAGCTTTCTTT.

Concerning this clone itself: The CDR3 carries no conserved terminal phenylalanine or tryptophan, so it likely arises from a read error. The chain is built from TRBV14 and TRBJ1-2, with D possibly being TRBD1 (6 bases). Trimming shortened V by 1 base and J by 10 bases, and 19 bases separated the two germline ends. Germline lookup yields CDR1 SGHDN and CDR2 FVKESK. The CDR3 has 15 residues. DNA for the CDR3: TGTGCCAGCAGCCAAGCCGGACAGATTATATGGGACTACACCCTC. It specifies CASSQAGQIIWDYTL.

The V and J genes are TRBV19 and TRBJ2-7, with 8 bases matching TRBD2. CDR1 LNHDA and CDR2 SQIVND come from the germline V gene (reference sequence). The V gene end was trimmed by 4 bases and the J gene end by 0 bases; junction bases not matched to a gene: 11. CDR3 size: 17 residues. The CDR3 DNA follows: TGTGCCAGTAGTACAAACTTCGGGACTAGTGGCTCCTACGAGCAGTACTTC. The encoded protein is CASSTNFGTSGSYEQYF. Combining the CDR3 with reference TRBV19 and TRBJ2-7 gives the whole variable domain DGGITQSPKYLFRKEGQNVTLSCEQNLNHDAMYWYRQDPGQGLRLIYYSQIVNDFQKGDIAEGYSVSREKKESFPLTVTSAQKNPTAFYLCASSTNFGTSGSYEQYFGPGTRLTVT.

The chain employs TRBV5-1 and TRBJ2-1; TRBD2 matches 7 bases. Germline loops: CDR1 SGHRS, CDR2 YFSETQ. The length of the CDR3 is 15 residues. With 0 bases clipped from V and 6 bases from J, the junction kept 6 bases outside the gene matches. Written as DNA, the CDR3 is TGCGCCAGCAGCTTGGTGGCTAGCGGCTCCAATGAGCAGTTCTTC. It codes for CASSLVASGSNEQFF.

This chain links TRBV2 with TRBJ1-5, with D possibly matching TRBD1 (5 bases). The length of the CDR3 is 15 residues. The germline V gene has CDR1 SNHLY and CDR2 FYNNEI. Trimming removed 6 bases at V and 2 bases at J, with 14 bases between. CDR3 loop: CASRVQARGNQPQHF. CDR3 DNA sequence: TGTGCCAGCAGGGTACAGGCCCGGGGCAATCAGCCCCAGCATTTT.

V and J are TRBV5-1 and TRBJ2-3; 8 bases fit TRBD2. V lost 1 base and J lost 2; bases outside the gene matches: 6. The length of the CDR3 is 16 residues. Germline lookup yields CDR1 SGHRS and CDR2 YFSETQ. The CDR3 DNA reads TGCGCCAGCAGCTTGTTTGGCGGGGGGCTCACAGATACGCAGTATTTT. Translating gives CASSLFGGGLTDTQYF.